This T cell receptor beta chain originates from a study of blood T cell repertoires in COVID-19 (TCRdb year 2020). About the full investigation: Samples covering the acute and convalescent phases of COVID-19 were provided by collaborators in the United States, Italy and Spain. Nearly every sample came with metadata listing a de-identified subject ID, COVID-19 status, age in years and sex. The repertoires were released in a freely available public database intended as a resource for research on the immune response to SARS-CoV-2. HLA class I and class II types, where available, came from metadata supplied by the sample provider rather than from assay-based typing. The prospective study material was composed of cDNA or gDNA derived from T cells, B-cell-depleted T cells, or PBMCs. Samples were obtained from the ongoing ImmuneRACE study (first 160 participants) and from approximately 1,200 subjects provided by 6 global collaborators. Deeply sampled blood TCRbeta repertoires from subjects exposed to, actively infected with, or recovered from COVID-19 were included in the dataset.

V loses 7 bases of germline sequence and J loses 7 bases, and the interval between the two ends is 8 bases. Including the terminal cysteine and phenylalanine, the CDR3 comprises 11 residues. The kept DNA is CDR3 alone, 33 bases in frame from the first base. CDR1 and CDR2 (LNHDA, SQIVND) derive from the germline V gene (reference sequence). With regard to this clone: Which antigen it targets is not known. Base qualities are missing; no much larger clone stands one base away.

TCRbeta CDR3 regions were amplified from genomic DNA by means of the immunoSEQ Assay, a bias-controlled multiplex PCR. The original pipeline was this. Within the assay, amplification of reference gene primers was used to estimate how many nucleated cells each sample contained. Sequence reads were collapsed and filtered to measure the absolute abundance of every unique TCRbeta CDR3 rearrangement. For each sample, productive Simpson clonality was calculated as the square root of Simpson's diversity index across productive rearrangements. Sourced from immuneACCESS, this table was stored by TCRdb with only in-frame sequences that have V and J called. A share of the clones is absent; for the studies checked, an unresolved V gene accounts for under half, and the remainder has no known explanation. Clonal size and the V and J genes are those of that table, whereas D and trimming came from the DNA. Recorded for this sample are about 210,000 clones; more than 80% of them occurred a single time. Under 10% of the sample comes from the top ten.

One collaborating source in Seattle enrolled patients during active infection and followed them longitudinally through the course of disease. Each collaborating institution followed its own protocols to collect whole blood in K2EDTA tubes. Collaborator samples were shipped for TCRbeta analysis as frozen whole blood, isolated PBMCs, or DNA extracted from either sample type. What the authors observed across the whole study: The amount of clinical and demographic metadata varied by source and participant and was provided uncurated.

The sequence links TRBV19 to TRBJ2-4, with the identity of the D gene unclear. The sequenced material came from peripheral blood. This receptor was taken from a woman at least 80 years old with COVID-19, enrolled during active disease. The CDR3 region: CASTEANIQYF. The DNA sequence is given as TGTGCCAGTACCGAGGCCAACATTCAGTACTTC.